The 15 T cell receptor beta chains below come from one sample, sequenced in a study of graft-versus-host responses after intestinal transplantation. The method was immunoSEQ multiplex PCR; TCRdb's version includes in-frame clones alone and lacks a portion of them. The profile covers tens of thousands of clones, with about 89% appearing a single time and approximately 2.7% taken by the ten largest. For these receptors, no antigen is known. Sample: unstimulated CD8+ T cells sorted from spleen or lymph node cells, taken before intestinal transplant. The receptors stem from a human donor who received an intestinal transplant.

This clone was observed a few times. V usage is TRBV19 and J usage is TRBJ2-1, with 9 bases matching TRBD2. This CDR3 is 15 amino acids long. V shed 10 bases and J 4 bases; nucleotides not matched to a gene: 11. From germline, CDR1 is LNHDA and CDR2 SQIVND (reference sequence). The CDR3 protein is CATGQRGASYNEQFF. CDR3 sequence (DNA): TGTGCCACTGGCCAGCGGGGGGCCTCATACAATGAGCAGTTCTTC.

The V call is TRBV13, the J call TRBJ2-3; D perhaps matches TRBD2 (6 bases). Germline V lookup: CDR1 PRHDT, CDR2 FYEKMQ (reference sequence). The CDR3 is 14 amino acids. Trimming shortened V by 5 bases and J by 7 bases, and 16 bases separated the two germline ends. This chain's CDR3 is CASSLRLVGNTQYF. CDR3 DNA sequence: TGTGCCAGCAGCCTGAGACTAGTGGGGAATACGCAGTATTTT.

CDR3 protein: CASSSSDRGRDTQYF. The CDR3 DNA reads TGTGCCAGCAGTTCCTCGGACAGGGGGAGGGATACGCAGTATTTT. V and J are TRBV27 and TRBJ2-3; 10 bases are shared with TRBD1. This CDR3 region has 15 residues. Germline CDR1 is MNHEY and CDR2 is SMNVEV (reference sequence). V was clipped by 4 bases and J by 6 bases; unmatched bases: 7.

The rearrangement uses TRBV4-2 and TRBJ2-1; 10 positions agree with TRBD2. J was trimmed by 4 bases and V by 0 bases; bases with no gene match: 3. Germline loops: CDR1 LGHNA, CDR2 YNFKEQ. This CDR3 region has 16 residues. The CDR3 loop reads CASSQEPSGSYNEQFF. The CDR3 DNA follows: TGTGCCAGCAGCCAAGAACCTAGCGGGAGTTACAATGAGCAGTTCTTC.

The genes are TRBV11-2 and TRBJ1-1; possible D gene TRBD1, 5 bases. The germline V and J ends were trimmed by 5 bases and 8 bases, with 12 bases remaining between them. The CDR3 is 12 residues long. The germline V gene has CDR1 SGHAT and CDR2 FQNNGV. CDR3 sequence reads: CASSGGGMEAFF. Written as DNA, the CDR3 is TGTGCCAGCAGCGGCGGGGGGATGGAAGCTTTCTTT. Looking up the rest from reference TRBV11-2 and TRBJ1-1 gives the full variable domain: EAGVAQSPRYKIIEKRQSVAFWCNPISGHATLYWYQQILGQGPKLLIQFQNNGVVDDSQLPKDRFSAERLKGVDSTLKIQPAKLEDSAVYLCASSGGGMEAFFGQGTRLTVV.

Judged by abundance, this clone is medium-sized (0.01 to 0.1%). At the DNA level, this CDR3 is encoded by other sequences in the same sample as well. V gene TRBV28 combines with J gene TRBJ2-7, with D possibly being TRBD2 (5 bases). The germline gives CDR1 MDHEN, CDR2 SYDVKM. The CDR3 is 12 residues long. Trimming left V 6 bases short and J 3 bases short, with 9 bases between. The CDR3 region is CASRGGSYEQYF. The CDR3 nucleotides read TGTGCCAGCAGAGGTGGGAGCTACGAGCAGTACTTC.

This chain links TRBV23-1 with TRBJ1-2, with D possibly TRBD1 on 5 matching bases. TRBV23-1 is an ORF, with its function uncertain. This CDR3 is 16 amino acids long. The V gene lost 2 bases and the J gene lost 0 bases, with 13 bases spanning the gap. The CDR3 sequence: CASSQVGLKSNYGYTF. The CDR3 bases are TGCGCCAGCAGTCAAGTGGGACTCAAATCTAACTATGGCTACACCTTC.

The chain combines TRBV27 with TRBJ2-3, with D maybe TRBD2 (5 bases). In germline, CDR1 is MNHEY, CDR2 SMNVEV (reference sequence). The V end was cut by 8 bases, the J end by 5 bases, with 20 bases between. This CDR3 is 15 amino acids long. CDR3 protein: CASSQRSRGEDTQYF. The CDR3 coding sequence is TGTGCCAGCTCCCAGCGGAGTCGAGGAGAAGATACGCAGTATTTT.

This chain links TRBV4-1 with TRBJ2-1, with D possibly TRBD1 on 6 matching bases. The CDR3 has 14 residues. The V end was cut by 1 base, the J end by 6 bases, with 10 bases between. Germline V gene data show CDR1 as MGHRA and CDR2 as YSYEKL. The CDR3 region is CASSQVVGGNEQFF. CDR3 bases: TGCGCCAGCAGCCAAGTGGTAGGGGGCAATGAGCAGTTCTTC.

The V call is TRBV6-5, the J call TRBJ1-4; D might be TRBD1 (5 bases). Germline CDR1 MNHEY, CDR2 SVGAGI. V was cut by 2 bases and J by 5 bases, with 9 bases left in between. There are 14 residues in the CDR3. The CDR3 reads CASSYLGGNEKLFF. CDR3 nucleotides: TGTGCCAGCAGTTACCTGGGGGGGAATGAAAAACTGTTTTTT.

This clone was seen only once. The genes are TRBV9 and TRBJ2-2; D possibly corresponds to TRBD2 (7 bases). CDR1 is SGDLS, CDR2 YYNGEE, per germline. V was shortened by 3 bases and J by 9 bases, with 12 bases between the two germline ends. This CDR3 is 13 amino acids long. The CDR3 nucleotides are TGTGCCAGCAGCGAGGGGGGGTCGCGGGAGCTGTTTTTT. This codes for CASSEGGSRELFF.

The V and J genes are TRBV2 and TRBJ1-2; tentative D call: TRBD1 (5 bases). Per the germline V gene, CDR1 is SNHLY and CDR2 is FYNNEI. The CDR3 is 16 residues long. Trimming shortened V by 7 bases and J by 6 bases, and 24 bases separated the two germline ends. In DNA form, the CDR3 reads TGTGCCAGCACCGGACAAGGTCCCCCGCACTATGATGGCTACACCTTC. Translating it yields CASTGQGPPHYDGYTF.

This clone appeared a single time. The chain carries TRBV7-9 and TRBJ2-2, with 7 positions matching TRBD2. The germline V gene encodes CDR1 SEHNR and CDR2 FQNEAQ (reference sequence). The trim removed 1 base at V and 3 bases at J, leaving 8 bases unmatched. The CDR3 runs 17 residues. The CDR3 is CASSLVPGGSYTGELFF. DNA for the CDR3: TGTGCCAGCAGCTTAGTCCCCGGCGGGAGTTACACCGGGGAGCTGTTTTTT.

The chain recombines TRBV10-1 with TRBJ2-1; 8 positions agree with TRBD2. V lost 5 bases to trimming and J lost 3 bases; unmatched junction nucleotides: 9. The CDR3 is 16 amino acids. Looked up from germline, CDR1 is WNHNN and CDR2 is SYGVQD (reference sequence). The DNA of the CDR3 is TGCGCCAGCAGTCCACGGGAGGCGGGAGGCTACAATGAGCAGTTCTTC. This codes for CASSPREAGGYNEQFF.

This rearrangement joins TRBV11-2 to TRBJ2-7; possible D gene TRBD2, 6 bases. V was shortened by 6 bases and J by 4 bases, with 13 bases between the two germline ends. Germline lookup yields CDR1 SGHAT and CDR2 FQNNGV. CDR3 length equals 13 residues. CDR3 sequence: CASRGGTGYEQYF. CDR3 nucleotides: TGTGCCAGCAGGGGCGGGACTGGATACGAGCAGTACTTC.